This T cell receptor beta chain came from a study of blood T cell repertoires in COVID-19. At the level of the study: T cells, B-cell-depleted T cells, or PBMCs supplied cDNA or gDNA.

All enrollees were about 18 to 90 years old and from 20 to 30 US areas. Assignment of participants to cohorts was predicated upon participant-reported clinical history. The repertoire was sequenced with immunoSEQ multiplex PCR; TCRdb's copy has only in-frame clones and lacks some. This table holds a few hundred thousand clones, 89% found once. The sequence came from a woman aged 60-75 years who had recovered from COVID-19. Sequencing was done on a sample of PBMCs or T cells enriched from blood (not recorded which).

The CDR3 nucleotides are TGTGCCACCAGCAGGGGGACTAGCGTACGTAATGAGCAGTTCTTC. This codes for CATSRGTSVRNEQFF. V is TRBV15 and J is TRBJ2-1; 10 nucleotides line up with TRBD2. The CDR3 consists of 15 residues. Losses at the gene ends were 3 bases for V and 7 bases for J; bases not matched to a gene: 6. The germline V gene has CDR1 LNHNV and CDR2 YYDKDF (reference sequence).